This TCR beta chain was sequenced in a study of T-cell memory formation after mild COVID-19. From the 5' RACE reads, TCRdb called clonotypes with MiXCR, one entry per CDR3 protein. The sample records approximately 400,000 distinct CDR3 sequences, 24% being singletons. Per germline, CDR1 DFQATT and CDR2 SNEGSKA (reference sequence). The CDR3 contains 17 residues. Trimming left V 2 bases short and J 1 base short, with 20 bases between. Sequenced material: PBMCs or a T cell subset sorted from them (not recorded which). The chain carries TRBV20-1 and TRBJ1-1; TRBD1 is a possible D gene (5 bases). The sequence derives from an adult woman who had mild COVID-19 (a few samples of this study predate the infection). Cell type and time point are not known. The DNA for the CDR3 is TGCAGTGCTAGACGACCCCGGGGTGGGGGTGCGAACACTGAAGCTTTCTTT. It specifies CSARRPRGGGANTEAFF.